This entry is about one T cell receptor (beta chain). Reverse transcribing all isolated RNA meant expressed TCRB transcripts were sequenced. Profiled with immunoSEQ multiplex PCR; TCRdb holds only in-frame clones, not every one. The repertoire holds under 950,000 clones, 15% to 20% seen once, with about 0.02% in the top ten. The entry originates in a study of beta chain features in type 1 diabetes. The CDR3 loop spans 16 amino acids. Looked up from germline, CDR1 is MNHEY and CDR2 is SVGAGI. J gave up 5 bases and V 0 bases, and 7 bases lay outside the gene matches. The chain joins TRBV6-5 to TRBJ2-7, with TRBD1 matching 10 bases. The source of this sequence is a woman younger than 30 in good health. Sequenced: naive CD4+ T cells from blood. As DNA, the CDR3 is TGTGCCAGCAGTTACTCGACAGGGGGCGGTGGGAACGAGCAGTACTTC. Translating it yields CASSYSTGGGGNEQYF.